This T cell receptor (beta chain) appears in the sequencing data of a study of tumor and adjacent non-tumor tissue in lung cancer. No cell sorting was done before RNA was extracted from the tissue. Of note for this clonotype: Its antigen is unidentified. The germline gene is not matched at one end of the junction; a read error may be the cause.

Findings and caveats of the study: Patients with more diverse tumor TCRs had worse survival. Tumor repertoires had a smaller top 100 clone share than normal lung.

CDR1 and CDR2 (germline): KGHDR, SFDVKD. This CDR3 is built from 13 residues. Three rounds of nested PCR, following a modified ARM-PCR protocol, produced the TCRbeta library. MiXCR, run by TCRdb on the multiplex PCR reads, gives a single entry per CDR3 protein. The sample lists 200,000 to 250,000 distinct CDR3 sequences; around 71% were seen once. The sequenced material came from lung tumor tissue. The chain links TRBV24-1 to TRBJ2-7; D perhaps matches TRBD2 (5 bases). This TCR derives from a man in his sixties with non-small cell lung cancer. The CDR3 is CGTSDFDSPGQYF. The DNA of the CDR3 is TGTGGCACCAGTGATTTTGACTCACCGGGACAGTACTTC.